In this sample, the clone carrying this T cell receptor (beta chain) turned up many times. Its specificity is unknown. These data come from a study of spatial heterogeneity in lung cancer. MiXCR, applied by TCRdb to the 5' RACE reads, yields one record per CDR3 protein. The sample lists about 14,000 distinct CDR3 sequences, approximately 4.5% occurring once. Stated time point: sample taken at primary tumor resection. Study results and limitations: Coverage of tumor T cells was estimated at approximately 7% for alpha chains and 13% for beta chains. Higher tumor mutation counts went along with higher counts of expanded intratumoral alpha and beta TCRs.

The clonotype was recovered from a female donor with early-stage non-small cell lung cancer. This sample comprised lung tumor tissue, obtained at surgery.

CDR3 in amino acids: CATLSLEASGSREQYF. The DNA of the CDR3 is TGTGCCACCCTTTCTCTAGAGGCTAGCGGTTCCCGAGAGCAGTACTTC. This chain connects TRBV2 to TRBJ2-7; 7 bases are a match to TRBD2. The CDR3 is 16 amino acids. From germline, CDR1 is SNHLY and CDR2 FYNNEI. V was pared by 10 bases and J by 7 bases, with 22 bases of the junction left unmatched. Full variable domain (remainder filled in from reference TRBV2 and TRBJ2-7): EPEVTQTPSHQVTQMGQEVILRCVPISNHLYFYWYRQILGQKVEFLVSFYNNEISEKSEIFDDQFSVERPDGSNFTLKIRSTKLEDSAMYFCATLSLEASGSREQYFGPGTRLTVT.